The source of this TCR beta chain is a study of T-cell reconstitution after alpha-beta-depleted transplantation in children. Preparation of the TCRbeta library involved a method that used unique molecular identifiers. TCRdb used MiXCR to reprocess the PCR reads, holding one entry per CDR3 protein. The profile covers about 230,000 distinct CDR3 sequences, with about 11% appearing a single time and about 2.6% taken by the ten largest. The clonotype comes from a human donor who donated a stem cell graft to a child with acute lymphoblastic leukemia. This material consisted of PBMCs from the stem cell graft donor, taken from the stem cell graft.

The CDR3, as DNA: TGTGCCAGCAGTAAAACGGGACTCCTTGAGGCGCAGTATTTT. It encodes CASSKTGLLEAQYF. The chain recombines TRBV5-4 with TRBJ2-3, with D tentatively TRBD2 (6 bases). V shed 5 bases and J shed 10 bases, with 20 bases lying between them. Germline CDR1 is SGHNT and CDR2 is YYREEE (reference sequence). The CDR3 contains 14 residues.